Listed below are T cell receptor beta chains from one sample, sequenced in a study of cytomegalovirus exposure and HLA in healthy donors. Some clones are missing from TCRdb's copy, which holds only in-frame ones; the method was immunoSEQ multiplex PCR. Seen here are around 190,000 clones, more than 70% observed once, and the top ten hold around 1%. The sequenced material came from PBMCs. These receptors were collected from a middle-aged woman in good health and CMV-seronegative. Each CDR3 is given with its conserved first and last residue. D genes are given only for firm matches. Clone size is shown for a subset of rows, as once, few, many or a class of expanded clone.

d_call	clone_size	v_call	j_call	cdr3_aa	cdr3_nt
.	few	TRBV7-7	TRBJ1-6	CASSIDFNSPLHF	TGTGCCAGCAGCATCGACTTCAATTCACCCCTCCACTTT
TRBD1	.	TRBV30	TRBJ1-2	CAWSKGTGNGYTF	TGTGCCTGGAGTAAAGGGACAGGGAATGGCTACACCTTC
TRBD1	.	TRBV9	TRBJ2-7	CASSVQGAGEQYF	TGTGCCAGCAGCGTCCAGGGGGCGGGCGAGCAGTACTTC
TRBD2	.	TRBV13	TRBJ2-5	CASSLQTSGGETQYF	TGTGCCAGCAGCTTACAGACTAGCGGAGGAGAGACCCAGTACTTC
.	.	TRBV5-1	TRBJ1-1	CASSDGSGGTEAFF	TGCGCCAGCAGCGACGGGAGTGGGGGGACTGAAGCTTTCTTT
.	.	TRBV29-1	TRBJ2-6	CSVLRTLGPGANVLTF	TGCAGCGTTCTACGGACTCTTGGTCCTGGGGCCAACGTCCTGACTTTC
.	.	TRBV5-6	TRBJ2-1	CASSFPPVYNEQFF	TGTGCCAGCAGCTTCCCTCCCGTATACAATGAGCAGTTCTTC
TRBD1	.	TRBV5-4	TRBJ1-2	CASSAGQGLGRDGYTF	TGTGCCAGCAGCGCGGGACAGGGGTTGGGAAGGGATGGCTACACCTTC
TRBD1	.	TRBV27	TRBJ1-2	CASGQGIVGYGYTF	TGTGCCAGCGGACAGGGTATAGTGGGCTATGGCTACACCTTC
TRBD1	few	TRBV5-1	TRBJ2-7	CASSLATGTTYEQYF	TGCGCCAGCAGCTTGGCGACAGGGACAACCTACGAGCAGTACTTC
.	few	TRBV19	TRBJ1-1	CASTPGFGEAFF	TGTGCCAGTACCCCAGGGTTCGGGGAAGCTTTCTTT
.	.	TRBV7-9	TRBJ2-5	CASRSTGFAQETQYF	TGTGCCAGCAGATCTACAGGGTTTGCCCAAGAGACCCAGTACTTC
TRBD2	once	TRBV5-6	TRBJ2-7	CASKRDSYEQYF	TGTGCCAGCAAGCGGGACTCCTACGAGCAGTACTTC
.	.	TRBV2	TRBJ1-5	CASSDLWAPNQPQHF	TGTGCCAGCAGCGACCTTTGGGCTCCCAATCAGCCCCAGCATTTT
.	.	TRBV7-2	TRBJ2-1	CASSLASGVGINEQFF	TGTGCCAGCAGCTTAGCGTCCGGGGTGGGGATTAATGAGCAGTTCTTC
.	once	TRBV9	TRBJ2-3	CASSVESVPGPGGTQYF	TGTGCCAGCAGCGTAGAGTCCGTCCCCGGGCCCGGGGGTACGCAGTATTTT
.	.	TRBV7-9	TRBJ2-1	CASSSTGGGRGSYNEQFF	TGTGCCAGCAGCTCCACCGGGGGCGGGAGAGGTTCCTACAATGAGCAGTTCTTC
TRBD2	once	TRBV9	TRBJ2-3	CASSGSSTDTQYF	TGTGCCAGTAGCGGGAGTAGCACAGATACGCAGTATTTT
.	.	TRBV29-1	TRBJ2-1	CSVRTVDEQFF	TGCAGCGTAAGGACTGTGGATGAGCAGTTCTTC
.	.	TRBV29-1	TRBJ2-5	CSVEEGGETQYF	TGCAGCGTTGAAGAGGGGGGAGAGACCCAGTACTTC
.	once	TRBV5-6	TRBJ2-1	CASSLPGVGYNEQFF	TGTGCCAGCAGCTTGCCGGGAGTTGGGTACAATGAGCAGTTCTTC
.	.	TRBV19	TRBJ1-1	CASSIGGVTEAFF	TGTGCCAGTAGTATAGGAGGCGTCACTGAAGCTTTCTTT
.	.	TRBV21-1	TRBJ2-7	CASSKSPVRGEQYF	TGTGCCAGCAGCAAGTCTCCCGTTAGGGGCGAGCAGTACTTC
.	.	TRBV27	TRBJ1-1	CASSFRDMNTEAFF	TGTGCCAGCAGTTTTCGGGATATGAACACTGAAGCTTTCTTT
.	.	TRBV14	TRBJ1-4	CASSQLGGKREKLFF	TGTGCCAGCAGCCAATTAGGGGGAAAGAGGGAAAAACTGTTTTTT
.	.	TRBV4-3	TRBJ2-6	CASSLNVGDRPLGANVLTF	TGCGCCAGCAGCCTAAACGTGGGAGACCGCCCCCTTGGGGCCAACGTCCTGACTTTC
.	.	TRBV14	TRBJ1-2	CASSQDLHRDYGYTF	TGTGCCAGCAGCCAAGACTTGCACAGAGATTATGGCTACACCTTC
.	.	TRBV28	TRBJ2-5	CASSTSLETQYF	TGTGCCAGCAGTACGAGTCTAGAGACCCAGTACTTC
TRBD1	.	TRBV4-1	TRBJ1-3	CASSQEGTVNSGNTIYF	TGCGCCAGCAGCCAAGAAGGGACAGTGAACTCTGGAAACACCATATATTTT
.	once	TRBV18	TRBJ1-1	CASSPYTTSGEAFF	TGTGCCAGCTCACCATATACCACGAGCGGAGAAGCTTTCTTT
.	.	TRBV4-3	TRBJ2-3	CASGRGSTDTQYF	TGCGCCAGCGGACGCGGGAGCACAGATACGCAGTATTTT
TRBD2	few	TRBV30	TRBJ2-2	CAWEFGLAGGAGELFF	TGTGCCTGGGAATTCGGACTAGCGGGAGGAGCCGGGGAGCTGTTTTTT
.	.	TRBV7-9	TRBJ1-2	CASSWSGSGGRGYTF	TGTGCCAGCAGCTGGAGTGGGTCCGGCGGTAGGGGCTACACCTTC
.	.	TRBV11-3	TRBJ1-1	CASSLVTGLMNTEAFF	TGTGCCAGCAGCTTAGTTACAGGCCTAATGAACACTGAAGCTTTCTTT
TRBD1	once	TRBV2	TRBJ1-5	CASSGRGDRSNQPQHF	TGTGCCAGCAGTGGCAGGGGGGACCGTAGCAATCAGCCCCAGCATTTT
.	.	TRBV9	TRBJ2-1	CASSVAEGAYNEQFF	TGTGCCAGCAGCGTAGCGGAGGGGGCGTACAATGAGCAGTTCTTC
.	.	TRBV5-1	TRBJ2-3	CASYPDSLGDTQYF	TGCGCCAGCTATCCGGACTCCCTGGGAGATACGCAGTATTTT
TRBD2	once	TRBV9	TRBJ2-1	CASSLDGRAYNEQFF	TGTGCCAGCAGTCTTGACGGGAGGGCCTACAATGAGCAGTTCTTC
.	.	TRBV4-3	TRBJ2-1	CASSQGPGRGDEQFF	TGCGCCAGCAGCCAAGGCCCGGGGAGGGGGGATGAGCAGTTCTTC